The entry below describes one T cell receptor (beta chain). One end of the junction is discordant with germline, which a read error may explain. The sample belongs to a study of tumor-infiltrating lymphocytes in primary liver carcinoma. Germline DNA was extracted too, while blood RNA derived from unsorted whole blood. The germline V gene has CDR1 SGHAT and CDR2 FQNNGV. This CDR3 spans 18 amino acids. The input was 450 to 500 ng total RNA; TCR beta cDNA was made from it with a constant-region primer. A slightly modified ARM-PCR protocol with three nested multiplex PCR rounds produced these TCR beta libraries. Two initial PCR rounds of 10 to 11 cycles each paired TRBV1-TRBV30 forward primers with a C-beta reverse primer. TCRdb re-called the multiplex PCR reads through MiXCR, storing one row per CDR3 protein. The sample lists 250,000 to 350,000 distinct CDR3 sequences, nearly 60% seen once, with about a sixth in the top ten.

The sequence was collected from a woman aged 25 to 45 with primary liver carcinoma and hepatitis B virus infection. The sequencing input was peripheral blood. V usage is TRBV11-2 and J usage is TRBJ2-1, with 10 bases matching TRBD2. CDR3 loop: CASSFRTLAGVSYNEHLF. CDR3 nucleotides: TGTGCCAGCAGCTTTCGAACCCTAGCGGGGGTCTCCTACAATGAGCATCTCTTC.